This entry concerns a single T cell receptor (beta chain). Authors' methods: Estimation of nucleated cell counts relied on the amplification of reference gene primers. Some clones are missing from TCRdb's copy, which holds only in-frame ones; the method was immunoSEQ multiplex PCR. That table gives V, J and clone size, and the DNA gave D and trimming. The sample includes about 230,000 clones, around 90% of them seen just once. This sample was included in a study of blood T cell repertoires in COVID-19. For the study at large: Researchers got acute and convalescent COVID-19 samples from the United States, Italy and Spain.

The germline CDR1 and CDR2 sequences are SGHRS and YFSETQ. Trimming cost V 0 bases and J 3 bases; bases outside gene matches: 5. This CDR3 comprises 15 residues. The sequencing sample was made of peripheral blood. The chain is built from TRBV5-1 and TRBJ1-2; 7 bases are a match to TRBD1. The TCR comes from a woman in her late teens or twenties who had recovered from COVID-19. The CDR3 reads CASSLVSGGDYGYTF. CDR3 in DNA: TGCGCCAGCAGCTTGGTTTCAGGGGGTGACTATGGCTACACCTTC.